This T cell receptor (beta chain) is drawn from a study of CD8 T cells in ankylosing spondylitis. This clonotype was seen only a few times. The antigen is unknown. Study results and caveats: Reportedly, disease-linked clones are significantly enriched in ankylosing spondylitis patients' matched synovial fluid.

Germline CDR1 SQVTM, CDR2 ANQGSEA. The CDR3 totals 14 residues. V was clipped by 6 bases and J by 0 bases, with 15 bases between them. For TCR beta, libraries came from quantitative 5'-RACE with molecular barcodes. TCRdb reprocessed the 5' RACE reads with MiXCR, giving one entry per CDR3 protein. Of under 120,000 distinct CDR3 sequences in the sample, around 24% were seen once. The sample taken for sequencing was synovial fluid, either unsorted or a sorted T cell fraction (not recorded which). This TCR came from a male donor with ankylosing spondylitis. The chain joins TRBV29-1 to TRBJ2-7; D is unclear. The CDR3 DNA is TGCAGCGTCTCAGCCTCCGTAAGCTCCTACGAGCAGTACTTC. Translating gives CSVSASVSSYEQYF.